These 24 T cell receptor beta chains share one sample of origin, sequenced in a study of T cells after yellow fever vaccination. Each CDR3 protein gets one entry after TCRdb re-called the 5' RACE reads with MiXCR. The table includes some 240,000 distinct CDR3 sequences, more than 3.5% detected once. The material was PBMCs, obtained 15 days after the yellow fever booster vaccination. These receptors were collected from a young man who received the YFV17D yellow fever vaccine.

V gene TRBV6-2 or TRBV6-3 combines with J gene TRBJ2-7; D gene uncertain. The CDR3 extends over 12 amino acids. With 3 bases removed from V and 4 bases from J, the gap between germline ends came to 7 bases. Germline CDR1 and CDR2: MNHEY and SVGEGT. For the CDR3, the DNA is TGTGCCAGCAGTTATTCGGTATACGAGCAGTACTTC. Its protein is CASSYSVYEQYF.

Ten or more counts support this clonotype. V is TRBV7-6 and J is TRBJ2-1; 8 positions match TRBD2. V lost 1 base to trimming and J lost 4 bases; unmatched junction nucleotides: 3. There are 15 residues in the CDR3. Per germline, CDR1 SGHVS and CDR2 FNYEAQ. CDR3 coding DNA: TGTGCCAGCAGCTTAGAAGCGGGGGAGTACAATGAGCAGTTCTTC. This sequence encodes CASSLEAGEYNEQFF.

This clonotype has at least ten counts. The chain carries TRBV6-2 or TRBV6-3 and TRBJ1-1; a weak D match, TRBD1 (6 bases). Trimming pared 6 bases from V and 1 base from J, leaving 12 bases between. Germline assignment: CDR1 MNHEY and CDR2 SVGEGT. The CDR3 is 14 amino acids. The CDR3 is CASRSRDTNTEAFF. As DNA, the CDR3 is TGTGCCAGCAGGAGTCGGGACACGAACACTGAAGCTTTCTTT.

Of note for this clonotype: Since a much larger clone is just one base distant, this may be a read error. The CDR3 nucleotides are TGTTCCAGCATTTACTCGAACACCGGGGAGCTGTTTTTT. The encoded protein is CSSIYSNTGELFF. V is TRBV6-2 or TRBV6-3 and J is TRBJ2-2; D is ambiguous. The length of the CDR3 is 13 residues. Germline V gene data show CDR1 as MNHEY and CDR2 as SVGEGT.

This clonotype has a handful of counts. The CDR3 DNA sequence: TGCAGTGCTAGAATCGGGGGGCGGGGTCAAGAGACCCAGTACTTC. This translates into CSARIGGRGQETQYF. The V gene is TRBV20-1, the J gene TRBJ2-5; tentative D call: TRBD2 (7 bases). Trimming cost V 2 bases and J 2 bases, with 15 bases left between them. Per the germline V gene, CDR1 is DFQATT and CDR2 is SNEGSKA (reference sequence). The CDR3 consists of 15 residues.

This clonotype was detected ten times or more. The V gene is TRBV20-1, the J gene TRBJ2-3; D is tentatively TRBD1 or TRBD2 (6 bases each). This CDR3 region has 12 residues. V lost 6 bases and J 4 bases, leaving 11 bases between the germline ends. CDR1 DFQATT and CDR2 SNEGSKA come from the germline V gene (reference sequence). CDR3 sequence: CSAGGGPDTQYF. CDR3 coding DNA: TGCAGTGCCGGGGGCGGGCCAGATACGCAGTATTTT.

This clonotype was recorded at least ten times. The rearrangement uses TRBV5-1 and TRBJ2-6; 7 nucleotides align to TRBD2. Looked up from germline, CDR1 is SGHRS and CDR2 is YFSETQ. With V trimmed by 3 bases and J by 2 bases, 2 bases remained unmatched. The CDR3 contains 15 residues. CDR3 sequence: CASSSGGAGANVLTF. CDR3 nucleotide sequence: TGCGCCAGCAGCTCTGGGGGGGCTGGGGCCAACGTCCTGACTTTC.

The table lists this clonotype with many counts. The chain combines TRBV4-3 with TRBJ2-7; 7 positions match TRBD1. Trimming cost V 0 bases and J 6 bases; bases outside gene matches: 5. Germline V lookup: CDR1 LGHNA, CDR2 YSLEER. CDR3 length: 14 amino acids. CDR3 loop: CASSQEVHRGEQYF. Here the CDR3 DNA reads TGCGCCAGCAGCCAAGAGGTCCACAGGGGCGAGCAGTACTTC.

In this sample, this clonotype turned up many times. The J gene is TRBJ1-2, the V gene TRBV20-1; D uncertain. The CDR3 length is 12 residues. V was pared by 0 bases and J by 8 bases, with 10 bases between. Per the germline V gene, CDR1 is DFQATT and CDR2 is SNEGSKA (reference sequence). Here the CDR3 DNA reads TGCAGTGCTAGAGATATGCTGGTAGGCTACACCTTC. This encodes CSARDMLVGYTF.

At least ten counts were recorded for this clonotype. The chain is built from TRBV7-9 and TRBJ1-5, with D possibly TRBD1 on 5 matching bases. CDR1 is SEHNR and CDR2 is FQNEAQ in the germline V gene (reference sequence). The V and J ends lost 2 bases and 3 bases respectively, with 8 bases between them. CDR3 length: 14 residues. CDR3 amino acids: CASSLQGPNQPQHF. The CDR3 coding sequence is TGTGCCAGCAGCTTACAGGGCCCCAATCAGCCCCAGCATTTT.

This clonotype occurred many times. The chain is built from TRBV20-1 and TRBJ2-3, with TRBD1 as a possible D gene (5 bases). Germline CDR1 is DFQATT and CDR2 is SNEGSKA (reference sequence). The ends were cut back, 1 base at V and 1 base at J, with 12 bases in the middle. The CDR3 has 15 residues. CDR3 sequence (DNA): TGCAGTGCTAGAGGACCCACAGGCCGCACAGATACGCAGTATTTT. It specifies CSARGPTGRTDTQYF.

The V call is TRBV19, the J call TRBJ1-5; 12 positions agree with TRBD1. The CDR3 runs 14 residues. J lost 7 bases, V lost 8 bases, and 6 bases had no gene match. Germline-derived CDR1 and CDR2 are LNHDA and SQIVND (reference sequence). The CDR3 coding sequence is TGTGCCAGTCGCCGGGACAGGGGGCCGCAGCCCCAGCATTTT. Its protein is CASRRDRGPQPQHF.

This chain uses TRBV12-3 or TRBV12-4 with TRBJ1-4; D gene unclear. The CDR3 is 14 residues long. Trimming took 3 bases from V and 0 from J, leaving 5 bases between them. CDR3 nucleotides: TGTGCCAGCAGTTTCACTGCAACTAATGAAAAACTGTTTTTT. This sequence encodes CASSFTATNEKLFF.

At least ten counts were recorded for this clonotype. The V call is TRBV2, the J call TRBJ1-2; no clear D. The CDR3 loop spans 14 amino acids. In germline, CDR1 is SNHLY, CDR2 FYNNEI. V lost 4 bases and J 0 bases, leaving 9 bases between the germline ends. For the CDR3, the DNA is TGTGCCAGCAGTGGACCAGGAACTAACTATGGCTACACCTTC. Amino acid sequence: CASSGPGTNYGYTF.

The chain has TRBV20-1 and TRBJ2-5; D is unresolved. The CDR3 is 12 amino acids. In germline, CDR1 is DFQATT, CDR2 SNEGSKA (reference sequence). The V end lost 6 bases, the J end lost 5 bases, and 13 bases lay between the germline ends. The CDR3 DNA reads TGCAGTGCACATCTGACCGGGGAGACCCAGTACTTC. This encodes CSAHLTGETQYF.

In this sample, this clonotype turned up many times. The gene calls are TRBV5-1 and TRBJ2-3; D ambiguous. Trimming took off 0 bases at V and 0 bases at J, with 8 bases between the two ends. Per germline, CDR1 SGHRS and CDR2 YFSETQ. The CDR3 has 15 amino acids. The CDR3 nucleotides read TGCGCCAGCAGCTTGGACCCATCGAGCACAGATACGCAGTATTTT. It is translated as CASSLDPSSTDTQYF.

The sample holds many counts of this clonotype. J is TRBJ2-7 and V is TRBV4-1, with a possible D match to TRBD1 (5 bases). Trimming removed 4 bases from V and 4 bases from J, with 20 bases in between. The length of the CDR3 is 16 residues. The germline V gene has CDR1 MGHRA and CDR2 YSYEKL. The CDR3 sequence is CASSPETAMSFYEQYV. CDR3 coding DNA: TGCGCCAGCAGCCCCGAGACAGCTATGAGCTTTTACGAGCAGTACGTC.

This clonotype was detected ten times or more. The chain joins TRBV11-2 to TRBJ2-4; D is possibly TRBD1 (6 bases). This CDR3 has 13 amino acids. Germline V gives CDR1 SGHAT, CDR2 FQNNGV. Between the trimmed V and J ends, which lost 1 base and 7 bases, there was a span of 8 bases. CDR3: CASSLGQVNIQYF. The DNA of the CDR3 is TGTGCCAGCAGCTTAGGACAGGTGAACATTCAGTACTTC. Using reference TRBV11-2 and TRBJ2-4 for the parts outside the CDR3, the full variable domain is EAGVAQSPRYKIIEKRQSVAFWCNPISGHATLYWYQQILGQGPKLLIQFQNNGVVDDSQLPKDRFSAERLKGVDSTLKIQPAKLEDSAVYLCASSLGQVNIQYFGAGTRLSVL.

This clonotype occurred many times. The rearrangement uses TRBV4-2 and TRBJ2-1; TRBD2 matches 10 bases. The CDR3 is 19 amino acids. Germline V gene data show CDR1 as LGHNA and CDR2 as YNFKEQ. With 0 bases clipped from V and 0 bases from J, the junction kept 8 bases outside the gene matches. For the CDR3, the DNA is TGTGCCAGCAGCCAAGATAGGGGGGCTAGCGGGGGCTCCTACAATGAGCAGTTCTTC. Translation gives CASSQDRGASGGSYNEQFF.

This clonotype was observed a few times. J is TRBJ2-3 and V is TRBV14, with D tentatively TRBD1 or TRBD2 (5 bases each). Germline CDR1 is SGHDN and CDR2 is FVKESK. CDR3 length: 16 residues. The germline V and J ends were trimmed by 4 bases and 4 bases, with 18 bases remaining between them. The CDR3 sequence is CASSPRRGRLADTQYF. CDR3 DNA: TGTGCCAGCAGCCCGCGCCGGGGCCGCCTCGCAGATACGCAGTATTTT.

There are many counts of this clonotype. V and J are TRBV5-1 and TRBJ2-2, with D perhaps matching TRBD1 (6 bases). Deletions cut 4 bases from V and 1 base from J, with 8 bases between. Germline assignment: CDR1 SGHRS and CDR2 YFSETQ. This CDR3 has 14 residues. As DNA, the CDR3 is TGCGCCAGCAGCCTGACAGGGAACACCGGGGAGCTGTTTTTT. This gives the protein CASSLTGNTGELFF. Drawing the rest from reference TRBV5-1 and TRBJ2-2, the complete variable domain is KAGVTQTPRYLIKTRGQQVTLSCSPISGHRSVSWYQQTPGQGLQFLFEYFSETQRNKGNFPGRFSGRQFSNSRSEMNVSTLELGDSALYLCASSLTGNTGELFFGEGSRLTVL.

This clonotype was seen many times. The chain links TRBV29-1 to TRBJ1-2; D uncertain. V was shortened by 7 bases and J by 4 bases, with 16 bases between the two germline ends. CDR1 and CDR2 (germline): SQVTM, ANQGSEA. CDR3 size: 13 residues. The CDR3 region has the DNA TGCAGCGCCGTAACAGAGAATCTCTATGGCTACACCTTC. Protein product: CSAVTENLYGYTF.

The chain recombines TRBV12-3 or TRBV12-4 with TRBJ2-1; the D gene could be TRBD1 or TRBD2 (5 bases each). This CDR3 region has 13 residues. V lost 7 bases, J lost 2 bases, and 9 bases lay in between. This CDR3 is CASIMGAYNEQFF. CDR3 coding DNA: TGTGCCAGCATCATGGGGGCCTACAATGAGCAGTTCTTC.

This clonotype was seen at least ten times. This chain joins TRBV6-2 or TRBV6-3 and TRBJ2-2; the D gene could be TRBD1 or TRBD2 (5 bases each). This CDR3 comprises 17 residues. The V gene's germline CDR1 is MNHEY and CDR2 SVGEGT. Trimming removed 2 bases from V and 0 bases from J, with 13 bases in between. The CDR3 sequence is CASSYRGPGTNTGELFF. The CDR3 region has the DNA TGTGCCAGCAGTTACCGGGGTCCAGGGACGAACACCGGGGAGCTGTTTTTT.